What follows are 23 T cell receptor beta chains derived from one specimen sequenced in a study of blood T cell repertoires in COVID-19. Data came from immunoSEQ multiplex PCR; TCRdb stores just in-frame clones and leaves some out. Altogether approximately 470,000 clones are present, 87% being singletons, with the ten largest covering roughly 0.7%. Material: PBMCs or T cells enriched from blood (not recorded which). All receptors derive from a woman between 18 and 29 years old who had recovered from COVID-19.

The chain combines TRBV6-5 with TRBJ1-6; unclear D gene. The CDR3 loop spans 12 amino acids. V was trimmed by 4 bases and J by 9 bases, leaving 7 bases between them. Germline CDR1 and CDR2: MNHEY and SVGAGI. CDR3 sequence (DNA): TGTGCCAGCAGTTCGGGTGGTTCACCCCTCCACTTT. It yields the protein CASSSGGSPLHF.

The rearrangement links TRBV28 to TRBJ2-7; 7 bases align to TRBD1. The CDR3 is 15 amino acids. Germline V gene sequence: CDR1 MDHEN, CDR2 SYDVKM. J was trimmed by 0 bases and V by 6 bases; bases with no gene match: 8. The CDR3 DNA sequence: TGTGCCAGCAGGGCAGACAGGGCGTCCTCCTACGAGCAGTACTTC. Translating gives CASRADRASSYEQYF.

The chain links TRBV14 to TRBJ2-3; D possibly corresponds to TRBD2 (5 bases). The germline gives CDR1 SGHDN, CDR2 FVKESK. The V end lost 8 bases, the J end lost 5 bases, and 23 bases lay between the germline ends. This CDR3 region has 16 residues. CDR3 residues: CASRGGAEKDGDTQYF. The CDR3 nucleotides read TGTGCCAGCCGGGGTGGAGCAGAGAAAGATGGAGATACGCAGTATTTT.

The gene calls are TRBV2 and TRBJ2-7, with D tentatively TRBD1 (5 bases). Germline CDR1 is SNHLY and CDR2 is FYNNEI. The CDR3 contains 14 residues. V lost 6 bases to trimming and J lost 0 bases, with 12 bases between them. This CDR3 is CASRKQVISYEQYF. In nucleotides, the CDR3 is TGTGCCAGCAGAAAACAGGTCATCTCCTACGAGCAGTACTTC.

V usage is TRBV27 and J usage is TRBJ2-2; 10 bases are a match to TRBD2. The length of the CDR3 is 17 residues. J was trimmed by 1 base and V by 3 bases; bases with no gene match: 5. CDR1 is MNHEY, CDR2 SMNVEV, per germline (reference sequence). CDR3 nucleotide sequence: TGTGCCAGCAGTTTCGCTAGCGGGGGCCAGAACACCGGGGAGCTGTTTTTT. Encoded protein: CASSFASGGQNTGELFF.

The chain recombines TRBV5-1 with TRBJ2-2; D possibly corresponds to TRBD1 (6 bases). The CDR3 runs 17 residues. Germline CDR1 SGHRS, CDR2 YFSETQ. Trimming cost V 4 bases and J 2 bases, with 18 bases left between them. CDR3 nucleotides: TGCGCCAGCAGCCCTGCCCCCCAGGGGTCAAACACCGGGGAGCTGTTTTTT. Protein sequence: CASSPAPQGSNTGELFF. The whole variable domain, filled in from reference TRBV5-1 and TRBJ2-2, reads KAGVTQTPRYLIKTRGQQVTLSCSPISGHRSVSWYQQTPGQGLQFLFEYFSETQRNKGNFPGRFSGRQFSNSRSEMNVSTLELGDSALYLCASSPAPQGSNTGELFFGEGSRLTVL.

The chain combines TRBV3-1 (or the pseudogene TRBV3-2) with TRBJ1-4; TRBD1 agrees at 8 bases. The CDR3 has 15 residues. CDR1 LGHDT and CDR2 YNNKEL come from the germline V gene (reference sequence). Losses at the gene ends were 3 bases for V and 4 bases for J; bases not matched to a gene: 4. CDR3 sequence: CASSQRTGYNEKLFF. The CDR3 region has the DNA TGTGCCAGCAGCCAGAGGACAGGGTATAATGAAAAACTGTTTTTT.

V usage is TRBV18 and J usage is TRBJ2-3; 10 bases line up with TRBD2. V lost 2 bases and J lost 5; bases outside the gene matches: 10. Germline CDR1 KGHSH, CDR2 LQKENI. The CDR3 spans 17 residues. This chain's CDR3 is CASSPMASGGAGDTQYF. CDR3 sequence (DNA): TGTGCCAGCTCACCAATGGCGAGCGGGGGGGCCGGAGATACGCAGTATTTT.

The V and J genes are TRBV5-5 and TRBJ1-5, with TRBD1 as a possible D gene (5 bases). Per the germline V gene, CDR1 is SGHKS and CDR2 is YYEKEE (reference sequence). Trimming stripped 2 bases from V and 3 bases from J, with 9 bases between. The CDR3 is 14 amino acids. In DNA form, the CDR3 reads TGTGCCAGCAGCTTCGACAGTTTCAATCAGCCCCAGCATTTT. It codes for CASSFDSFNQPQHF.

The chain is built from TRBV5-4 and TRBJ1-1; 7 bases map to TRBD1. The CDR3 extends over 14 amino acids. Germline V gene lookup returns CDR1 SGHNT and CDR2 YYREEE (reference sequence). With V trimmed by 5 bases and J by 5 bases, 9 bases remained unmatched. The CDR3 sequence: CASRPQGIETEAFF. DNA for the CDR3: TGTGCCAGCAGACCACAGGGGATTGAGACTGAAGCTTTCTTT.

The chain carries TRBV28 and TRBJ2-7; 10 bases agree with TRBD1. Germline CDR1 MDHEN, CDR2 SYDVKM. This CDR3 contains 15 residues. The V gene end was trimmed by 8 bases and the J gene end by 4 bases; junction bases not matched to a gene: 11. The CDR3 DNA is TGTGCCAGCCTCACGGGGGGACAGGGGATTTACGAGCAGTACTTC. It codes for CASLTGGQGIYEQYF.

The gene calls are TRBV30 and TRBJ1-4; no firm D call. The CDR3 spans 13 residues. V was pared by 2 bases and J by 3 bases, with 7 bases between. CDR1 GTSNPN and CDR2 SVGIG come from the germline V gene (reference sequence). Here the CDR3 DNA reads TGTGCCTGGAGTCCCGGGGCTAATGAAAAACTGTTTTTT. It codes for CAWSPGANEKLFF.

This clone showed up just once. The chain uses TRBV28 and TRBJ2-7, with 9 positions matching TRBD1. V lost 8 bases and J lost 2; bases outside the gene matches: 4. The CDR3 has 13 amino acids. Per the germline V gene, CDR1 is MDHEN and CDR2 is SYDVKM. The CDR3, as DNA: TGTGCCAGCCAGAGACAGGGGGCCTACGAGCAGTACTTC. This sequence encodes CASQRQGAYEQYF. Combining the CDR3 with reference TRBV28 and TRBJ2-7 gives the whole variable domain DVKVTQSSRYLVKRTGEKVFLECVQDMDHENMFWYRQDPGLGLRLIYFSYDVKMKEKGDIPEGYSVSREKKERFSLILESASTNQTSMYLCASQRQGAYEQYFGPGTRLTVT.

The chain has TRBV10-1 and TRBJ2-7; 8 bases line up with TRBD2. The CDR3 sequence is 15 residues long. Trimming took 6 bases from V and 1 from J; bases not matched to a gene: 8. Germline V CDR1 and CDR2: WNHNN, SYGVQD (reference sequence). The DNA of the CDR3 is TGCGCCAGCAGCGGACTAGCTTGGTCTTCCTACGAGCAGTACTTC. It is translated as CASSGLAWSSYEQYF.

The table lists this clone with a few counts. The chain has TRBV27 and TRBJ2-1, with 9 positions matching TRBD2. The ends lost 5 bases at V and 7 bases at J; junction bases unmatched: 6. The germline CDR1 and CDR2 sequences are MNHEY and SMNVEV (reference sequence). The CDR3 is 14 residues long. The CDR3: CASSGLARENEQFF. The DNA for the CDR3 is TGTGCCAGCAGTGGACTAGCGAGGGAGAATGAGCAGTTCTTC.

V gene TRBV30 combines with J gene TRBJ2-1; 9 bases map to TRBD2. V was clipped by 2 bases and J by 9 bases; unmatched bases: 8. This CDR3 spans 14 amino acids. CDR1 GTSNPN and CDR2 SVGIG come from the germline V gene (reference sequence). In DNA form, the CDR3 reads TGTGCCTGGAGTAAAACACTAGCGGGCACTGAGCAGTTCTTC. It is translated as CAWSKTLAGTEQFF. Together with reference TRBV30 and TRBJ2-1, the CDR3 gives the full variable domain: SQTIHQWPATLVQPVGSPLSLECTVEGTSNPNLYWYRQAAGRGLQLLFYSVGIGQISSEVPQNLSASRPQDRQFILSSKKLLLSDSGFYLCAWSKTLAGTEQFFGPGTRLTVL.

The J gene is TRBJ1-1, the V gene TRBV5-4, with 8 bases matching TRBD1. Germline-derived CDR1 and CDR2 are SGHNT and YYREEE (reference sequence). The ends lost 3 bases at V and 4 bases at J; junction bases unmatched: 5. This CDR3 comprises 14 residues. CDR3 amino acids: CASSSATGGTEAFF. The CDR3 region has the DNA TGTGCCAGCAGCTCCGCCACAGGGGGCACTGAAGCTTTCTTT.

This rearrangement joins TRBV11-2 to TRBJ2-7, with D possibly TRBD1 on 6 matching bases. The CDR3 is 14 residues long. The germline CDR1 and CDR2 sequences are SGHAT and FQNNGV. V lost 0 bases to trimming and J lost 4 bases, with 10 bases between them. CDR3 loop: CASSLETGAYEQYF. In DNA form, the CDR3 reads TGTGCCAGCAGCTTAGAGACAGGCGCTTACGAGCAGTACTTC.

The chain couples TRBV5-1 to TRBJ2-2; no firm D call. V was shortened by 0 bases and J by 0 bases, with 9 bases between the two germline ends. The germline gives CDR1 SGHRS, CDR2 YFSETQ. CDR3 length: 16 residues. The CDR3: CASSLDTFANTGELFF. Here the CDR3 DNA reads TGCGCCAGCAGCTTGGATACTTTCGCGAACACCGGGGAGCTGTTTTTT.

The chain couples TRBV3-1 (or the pseudogene TRBV3-2) to TRBJ1-1; 7 bases fit TRBD1. The V gene end was trimmed by 0 bases and the J gene end by 8 bases; junction bases not matched to a gene: 9. CDR1 and CDR2 from the germline V gene are LGHDT and YNNKEL (reference sequence). This CDR3 contains 15 residues. CDR3: CASSQEAGTVIEAFF. The CDR3 bases are TGTGCCAGCAGCCAAGAAGCCGGGACAGTCATCGAAGCTTTCTTT.

Comment on this clone: At one boundary the junction diverges from the germline segment, which might be a read error. J is TRBJ1-2 and V is TRBV30; 8 bases are a match to TRBD1. The CDR3 is made up of 13 amino acids. The germline V gene has CDR1 GTSNPN and CDR2 SVGIG (reference sequence). CDR3 loop: CAWTLGQGAPAGF. The CDR3 region has the DNA TGTGCCTGGACTCTCGGACAGGGCGCCCCCGCGGGCTTC.

The chain links TRBV5-6 to TRBJ1-5, with 9 bases lining up with TRBD1. CDR3 size: 16 residues. Germline CDR1 SGHDT, CDR2 YYEEEE. Losses at the gene ends were 2 bases for V and 4 bases for J; bases not matched to a gene: 7. CDR3 bases: TGTGCCAGCAGCTTACAGGGGGCGGAAAGGAATCAGCCCCAGCATTTT. This gives the protein CASSLQGAERNQPQHF.

The CDR3 DNA follows: TGTGCCAGCAGAGCTAGCGGGGGGGCCCCAGATACGCAGTATTTT. It is translated as CASRASGGAPDTQYF. This chain connects TRBV2 to TRBJ2-3, with TRBD2 matching over 12 bases. CDR3 length: 15 residues. V shed 6 bases and J 4 bases; nucleotides not matched to a gene: 5. From germline, CDR1 is SNHLY and CDR2 FYNNEI. The full variable domain, completed using reference TRBV2 and TRBJ2-3, is EPEVTQTPSHQVTQMGQEVILRCVPISNHLYFYWYRQILGQKVEFLVSFYNNEISEKSEIFDDQFSVERPDGSNFTLKIRSTKLEDSAMYFCASRASGGAPDTQYFGPGTRLTVL.